The clone carrying this T cell receptor (beta chain) was detected only a few times. Germline values: CDR1 LGHNA, CDR2 YSLEER. This CDR3 is 14 amino acids long. V gave up 4 bases and J gave up 6 bases, with 10 bases separating them. Some clones are missing from TCRdb's copy, which holds only in-frame ones; the method was immunoSEQ multiplex PCR. The sample records around 300,000 clones, less than 90% being singletons. This entry belongs to a study of blood T cell repertoires in COVID-19. Overall study: Nucleic acid was either cDNA or gDNA, and it came from T cells, B-cell-depleted T cells, or PBMCs.

The V and J genes are TRBV4-3 and TRBJ1-6; D is perhaps TRBD1 (5 bases). The sample comprised PBMCs or T cells enriched from blood (not recorded which). This TCR was recovered from a woman aged 50 to 65 who had recovered from COVID-19. The CDR3 spells CASSLRQSNSPLHF. Here the CDR3 DNA reads TGCGCCAGCAGCCTTAGACAGAGTAATTCACCCCTCCACTTT.